The text below deals with one TCR beta chain. Its antigen is not known. The data were obtained in a study of cytomegalovirus exposure and HLA in healthy donors. Findings and caveats of the study: Being productive about 90% or about 30% of the time was typical of most TCR beta V segments in an earlier analysis. Presence/absence analyses rested on an assumption that sequencing depth was roughly uniform across donors. TCR beta sequences reportedly predicted most subjects' HLA-A and HLA-B alleles accurately. Cytomegalovirus-associated status was assigned to more than 150 TCR beta chains.

The PCR employed 60 Vbeta primers together with 13 Jbeta primers. The repertoire was sequenced with immunoSEQ multiplex PCR; TCRdb's copy has only in-frame clones and lacks some. Of 150,000 to 200,000 clones detected, roughly four fifths appear once; the ten largest clones hold around 1.9%. The CDR3 totals 16 residues. V lost 3 bases and J 6 bases, leaving 18 bases between the germline ends. Germline CDR1 reads SGHDT; CDR2 reads YYEEEE. The chain joins TRBV5-6 to TRBJ2-2; tentatively, D is TRBD2 (5 bases). The clonotype comes from a man between 18 and 29 years old in good health and CMV-seronegative. Sequenced: PBMCs. CDR3 nucleotide sequence: TGTGCCAGCAGCTGGGGTCTCCGGGGAAGGGCCGGGGAGCTGTTTTTT. This gives the protein CASSWGLRGRAGELFF. Drawing the rest from reference TRBV5-6 and TRBJ2-2, the complete variable domain is DAGVTQSPTHLIKTRGQQVTLRCSPKSGHDTVSWYQQALGQGPQFIFQYYEEEERQRGNFPDRFSGHQFPNYSSELNVNALLLGDSALYLCASSWGLRGRAGELFFGEGSRLTVL.